A selection of T cell receptor beta chains follows, all from one sample in a study of blood T cell repertoires in COVID-19. Using immunoSEQ multiplex PCR, the repertoire was profiled, and TCRdb retains in-frame clones only, with some absent. The sample carries roughly 460,000 clones, about 87% recorded once. Material for sequencing was peripheral blood. The source of these receptors is a man aged 18 to 30 with COVID-19, enrolled during active disease. CDR3s include the opening cysteine and the closing phenylalanine or tryptophan. The order of the fields is J gene, clone size, V gene, D gene, CDR3 protein, CDR3 DNA. The D gene is left open where the match is weak. Clone size is shown for a subset of rows, as once, few, many or a class of expanded clone.

j_gene: TRBJ1-1
abundance: -
v_gene: TRBV6-5
d_gene: TRBD1
CDR3aa: CASSLSGTVNTEAFF
CDR3nt: TGTGCCAGCAGTCTCTCCGGGACAGTGAACACTGAAGCTTTCTTT

j_gene: TRBJ2-2
abundance: -
v_gene: TRBV3-1/TRBV3-2
d_gene: TRBD2
CDR3aa: CASRGTSAGELFF
CDR3nt: TGTGCCAGCAGGGGGACTAGTGCCGGGGAGCTGTTTTTT

j_gene: TRBJ2-1
abundance: -
v_gene: TRBV12-3/TRBV12-4
d_gene: -
CDR3aa: CASTLRTYNEQFF
CDR3nt: TGTGCCAGCACCTTAAGGACTTACAATGAGCAGTTCTTC

j_gene: TRBJ2-1
abundance: -
v_gene: TRBV5-4
d_gene: TRBD1
CDR3aa: CASSSTGGALDRQFF
CDR3nt: TGTGCCAGCAGCTCGACAGGGGGCGCTCTCGATCGGCAGTTCTTC

j_gene: TRBJ2-3
abundance: -
v_gene: TRBV5-1
d_gene: TRBD2
CDR3aa: CASGSGGQDTQYF
CDR3nt: TGCGCCAGCGGTTCGGGGGGGCAGGATACGCAGTATTTT

j_gene: TRBJ2-1
abundance: -
v_gene: TRBV4-1
d_gene: TRBD2
CDR3aa: CASSQGLAGEGQFF
CDR3nt: TGCGCCAGCAGCCAGGGACTAGCGGGAGAGGGGCAGTTCTTC

j_gene: TRBJ2-3
abundance: -
v_gene: TRBV24-1
d_gene: -
CDR3aa: CATSVTSTDTQYF
CDR3nt: TGTGCCACCAGTGTTACTAGCACAGATACGCAGTATTTT

j_gene: TRBJ2-2
abundance: -
v_gene: TRBV7-9
d_gene: -
CDR3aa: CASSPPFGELFF
CDR3nt: TGTGCCAGCAGCCCTCCTTTCGGGGAGCTGTTTTTT

j_gene: TRBJ2-7
abundance: once
v_gene: TRBV29-1
d_gene: TRBD2
CDR3aa: CSVVSETSGYEQYF
CDR3nt: TGCAGCGTTGTGTCGGAGACTAGCGGATACGAGCAGTACTTC

j_gene: TRBJ2-7
abundance: -
v_gene: TRBV5-4
d_gene: TRBD2
CDR3aa: CASSLGLAGTPYEQYF
CDR3nt: TGTGCCAGCAGCTTGGGACTAGCGGGAACACCCTACGAGCAGTACTTC

j_gene: TRBJ1-1
abundance: -
v_gene: TRBV10-2
d_gene: -
CDR3aa: CASSEDGAQGEAFF
CDR3nt: TGCGCCAGCAGTGAGGATGGGGCGCAGGGTGAAGCTTTCTTT

j_gene: TRBJ2-3
abundance: -
v_gene: TRBV12-3/TRBV12-4
d_gene: -
CDR3aa: CASSLSADTQYF
CDR3nt: TGTGCCAGCAGCCTTAGCGCAGATACGCAGTATTTT

j_gene: TRBJ1-2
abundance: -
v_gene: TRBV11-3
d_gene: -
CDR3aa: CASGGDYNYGYTF
CDR3nt: TGTGCCAGCGGGGGGGACTATAACTATGGCTACACCTTC

j_gene: TRBJ2-1
abundance: -
v_gene: TRBV3-1/TRBV3-2
d_gene: -
CDR3aa: CASRTTSVPYNEQFF
CDR3nt: TGTGCCAGCAGAACAACTAGTGTTCCCTACAATGAGCAGTTCTTC

j_gene: TRBJ1-4
abundance: once
v_gene: TRBV5-1
d_gene: -
CDR3aa: CASSLEGTEDEKLFF
CDR3nt: TGCGCCAGCAGCTTGGAAGGTACGGAGGATGAAAAACTGTTTTTT

j_gene: TRBJ2-1
abundance: few
v_gene: TRBV7-9
d_gene: TRBD2
CDR3aa: CASAPSRLAGPYNERFF
CDR3nt: TGTGCCAGCGCCCCCTCGCGACTAGCGGGACCATACAATGAGCGGTTCTTC

j_gene: TRBJ1-2
abundance: -
v_gene: TRBV15
d_gene: TRBD1
CDR3aa: CATSVNRGLNYGYTF
CDR3nt: TGTGCCACCAGCGTAAACAGGGGCCTTAACTATGGCTACACCTTC

j_gene: TRBJ2-5
abundance: -
v_gene: TRBV6-2/TRBV6-3
d_gene: TRBD2
CDR3aa: CASSYTLAGGAALETQYF
CDR3nt: TGTGCCAGCAGTTACACCCTAGCGGGAGGGGCAGCTTTAGAGACCCAGTACTTC

j_gene: TRBJ1-6
abundance: -
v_gene: TRBV15
d_gene: -
CDR3aa: CATSRDLYRGSYNSPLHF
CDR3nt: TGTGCCACCAGCAGAGATCTCTACCGGGGCTCCTATAATTCACCCCTCCACTTT

j_gene: TRBJ2-5
abundance: -
v_gene: TRBV5-1
d_gene: -
CDR3aa: CASSLGTGREAQYF
CDR3nt: TGCGCCAGCAGCTTGGGAACAGGGAGGGAGGCCCAGTACTTC

j_gene: TRBJ2-1
abundance: -
v_gene: TRBV7-3
d_gene: -
CDR3aa: CASSSQGPYNEQFF
CDR3nt: TGTGCCAGCAGCTCTCAGGGTCCCTACAATGAGCAGTTCTTC

j_gene: TRBJ1-5
abundance: -
v_gene: TRBV5-8
d_gene: TRBD1
CDR3aa: CASSPDRGSNQPQHF
CDR3nt: TGTGCCAGCAGCCCCGACAGGGGTAGCAATCAGCCCCAGCATTTT

j_gene: TRBJ2-5
abundance: -
v_gene: TRBV28
d_gene: TRBD2
CDR3aa: CASSSPSGWETQYF
CDR3nt: TGTGCCAGCAGTTCCCCTAGCGGATGGGAGACCCAGTACTTC

j_gene: TRBJ2-3
abundance: once
v_gene: TRBV19
d_gene: TRBD2
CDR3aa: CASSEGSAGVTDTQYF
CDR3nt: TGTGCCAGTAGTGAAGGGAGCGCGGGGGTCACAGATACGCAGTATTTT

j_gene: TRBJ1-6
abundance: few
v_gene: TRBV7-2
d_gene: -
CDR3aa: CASSSAVSPLHF
CDR3nt: TGTGCCAGCAGCTCTGCAGTGTCACCCCTCCACTTT

j_gene: TRBJ2-7
abundance: -
v_gene: TRBV5-1
d_gene: TRBD2
CDR3aa: CASSDETSGRTHEQYF
CDR3nt: TGCGCCAGCAGCGATGAGACTAGCGGGAGAACTCACGAGCAGTACTTC

j_gene: TRBJ1-1
abundance: -
v_gene: TRBV28
d_gene: -
CDR3aa: CASSLRRENTEAFF
CDR3nt: TGTGCCAGCAGTTTGCGTCGGGAGAACACTGAAGCTTTCTTT

j_gene: TRBJ2-1
abundance: -
v_gene: TRBV12-5
d_gene: -
CDR3aa: CASGWRGGLYNEQFF
CDR3nt: TGTGCTAGTGGTTGGAGGGGGGGCCTATACAATGAGCAGTTCTTC

j_gene: TRBJ1-2
abundance: -
v_gene: TRBV19
d_gene: -
CDR3aa: CASSPPGWDNYGYTF
CDR3nt: TGTGCCAGTAGCCCTCCGGGGTGGGATAACTATGGCTACACCTTC

j_gene: TRBJ2-5
abundance: -
v_gene: TRBV7-3
d_gene: -
CDR3aa: CASSLAPGNRETQYF
CDR3nt: TGTGCCAGCAGCTTGGCCCCTGGTAATCGAGAGACCCAGTACTTC

j_gene: TRBJ2-2
abundance: -
v_gene: TRBV27
d_gene: TRBD1
CDR3aa: CASSLSGTGGRELFF
CDR3nt: TGTGCCAGCAGTCTTTCCGGGACAGGGGGAAGGGAGCTGTTTTTT

j_gene: TRBJ2-2
abundance: -
v_gene: TRBV6-1
d_gene: -
CDR3aa: CASSPYSGELFF
CDR3nt: TGTGCCAGCAGCCCATACTCCGGGGAGCTGTTTTTT

j_gene: TRBJ2-2
abundance: -
v_gene: TRBV3-1/TRBV3-2
d_gene: TRBD2
CDR3aa: CASSQTSGVTGELFF
CDR3nt: TGTGCCAGCAGCCAGACTAGCGGGGTCACCGGGGAGCTGTTTTTT

j_gene: TRBJ2-7
abundance: once
v_gene: TRBV19
d_gene: TRBD2
CDR3aa: CASTPLAGMDEQYF
CDR3nt: TGTGCCAGTACCCCGCTAGCGGGCATGGACGAGCAGTACTTC

j_gene: TRBJ1-6
abundance: few
v_gene: TRBV5-1
d_gene: TRBD1
CDR3aa: CASSLELTGGNSPLHF
CDR3nt: TGCGCCAGCAGCTTGGAGTTGACAGGGGGCAATTCACCCCTCCACTTT

j_gene: TRBJ2-5
abundance: -
v_gene: TRBV3-1/TRBV3-2
d_gene: TRBD2
CDR3aa: CASSFSGGAGETQYF
CDR3nt: TGTGCCAGCAGCTTTAGCGGGGGGGCCGGAGAGACCCAGTACTTC

j_gene: TRBJ1-2
abundance: -
v_gene: TRBV5-4
d_gene: -
CDR3aa: CASSQDGLANYGYTF
CDR3nt: TGTGCCAGCAGCCAAGACGGCCTAGCTAACTATGGCTACACCTTC

j_gene: TRBJ2-2
abundance: -
v_gene: TRBV5-6
d_gene: -
CDR3aa: CASTPRRDTGELFF
CDR3nt: TGTGCCAGCACCCCCCGGAGGGACACCGGGGAGCTGTTTTTT

j_gene: TRBJ2-7
abundance: -
v_gene: TRBV7-2
d_gene: TRBD1
CDR3aa: CASSPDRGGEQYF
CDR3nt: TGTGCCAGCAGCCCGGACAGGGGGGGCGAGCAGTACTTC

j_gene: TRBJ2-1
abundance: -
v_gene: TRBV2
d_gene: TRBD2
CDR3aa: CASRVMGLAGESGHEQFF
CDR3nt: TGTGCCAGCAGGGTAATGGGACTAGCGGGAGAATCTGGGCATGAGCAGTTCTTC

j_gene: TRBJ2-1
abundance: -
v_gene: TRBV4-1
d_gene: -
CDR3aa: CASSQPRGAIGYNEQFF
CDR3nt: TGCGCCAGCAGCCAACCCCGGGGAGCGATCGGCTACAATGAGCAGTTCTTC

j_gene: TRBJ2-3
abundance: -
v_gene: TRBV7-9
d_gene: TRBD2
CDR3aa: CASSLGLAGSYTQYF
CDR3nt: TGTGCCAGCAGCTTAGGTCTAGCGGGGAGCTATACGCAGTATTTT

j_gene: TRBJ1-2
abundance: -
v_gene: TRBV19
d_gene: TRBD1
CDR3aa: CASSIETGLGYGYTF
CDR3nt: TGTGCCAGTAGTATAGAGACAGGGTTGGGATATGGCTACACCTTC

j_gene: TRBJ1-5
abundance: -
v_gene: TRBV2
d_gene: TRBD1
CDR3aa: CASRETGVSNQPQHF
CDR3nt: TGTGCCAGCAGGGAGACAGGGGTAAGCAATCAGCCCCAGCATTTT

j_gene: TRBJ2-3
abundance: -
v_gene: TRBV10-3
d_gene: TRBD2
CDR3aa: CAIYSGTDTQYF
CDR3nt: TGTGCCATATATAGCGGGACAGATACGCAGTATTTT

j_gene: TRBJ1-1
abundance: once
v_gene: TRBV7-2
d_gene: TRBD1
CDR3aa: CASSLQGAKNTEAFF
CDR3nt: TGTGCCAGCAGCTTGCAGGGGGCGAAAAACACTGAAGCTTTCTTT

j_gene: TRBJ2-6
abundance: -
v_gene: TRBV24-1
d_gene: -
CDR3aa: CATSAGGAAGANVLTF
CDR3nt: TGTGCCACCAGTGCTGGGGGCGCTGCTGGGGCCAACGTCCTGACTTTC

j_gene: TRBJ1-5
abundance: few
v_gene: TRBV18
d_gene: -
CDR3aa: CASSRAYQPQHF
CDR3nt: TGTGCCAGCTCACGGGCCTATCAGCCCCAGCATTTT

j_gene: TRBJ2-2
abundance: -
v_gene: TRBV25-1
d_gene: -
CDR3aa: CASRQGHTGELFF
CDR3nt: TGTGCCAGCCGGCAGGGGCACACCGGGGAGCTGTTTTTT

j_gene: TRBJ2-5
abundance: -
v_gene: TRBV19
d_gene: -
CDR3aa: CASSTGIVAGAETQYF
CDR3nt: TGTGCCAGTAGTACTGGAATCGTGGCAGGGGCCGAGACCCAGTACTTC

j_gene: TRBJ1-6
abundance: -
v_gene: TRBV5-1
d_gene: TRBD1
CDR3aa: CASSSGTGWNSPLHF
CDR3nt: TGCGCCAGCAGCTCCGGGACAGGGTGGAATTCACCCCTCCACTTT

j_gene: TRBJ1-1
abundance: -
v_gene: TRBV24-1
d_gene: -
CDR3aa: CATSDSKGSAEAFF
CDR3nt: TGTGCCACCAGTGACTCCAAAGGTAGCGCTGAAGCTTTCTTT

j_gene: TRBJ1-2
abundance: once
v_gene: TRBV5-1
d_gene: TRBD1
CDR3aa: CASSLVGQVGANYGYTF
CDR3nt: TGCGCCAGCAGCTTGGTGGGACAGGTGGGGGCTAACTATGGCTACACCTTC

j_gene: TRBJ2-1
abundance: -
v_gene: TRBV18
d_gene: -
CDR3aa: CASSPASVNEQFF
CDR3nt: TGTGCCAGCTCACCAGCGTCGGTTAATGAGCAGTTCTTC